This paragraph covers one T cell receptor beta chain sequence. The record originates from a study of monozygotic twins with inflammatory bowel disease. This CDR3 is built from 13 residues. The germline gives CDR1 KGHSH, CDR2 LQKENI. TCRdb reprocessed the 5' RACE reads and keeps a single row for each CDR3 protein, giving no DNA. The sample's table shows about 300,000 distinct CDR3 sequences. The receptor was derived from a human donor with ulcerative colitis or Crohn's disease, or a healthy co-twin of an affected twin (not recorded which). The sequenced sample consisted of blood. The V gene is TRBV18, the J gene TRBJ1-4; the D call of TRBD1 rests on TCRdb alone, since no DNA is present to check it. The CDR3 loop reads CASSLGQGEKLFF.